This T cell receptor (beta chain) was retrieved from a study of T cells after yellow fever vaccination. Study-wide context: Libraries from low-cell-number fractions were prepared with the SMART-Seq v4 Ultra Low Input RNA kit. Study-level results: Peaking on day 5 versus 15, the secondary response was faster but weaker. There was a small share of clonotypes that showed up in both the CD4 and CD8 compartments.

In TCRdb, the 5' RACE reads were re-called with MiXCR into one record per CDR3 protein. In the table there are more than 110,000 distinct CDR3 sequences, 5% to 8% of which are singletons. This clonotype was counted ten times or more. The antigen remains undetermined. The clonotype originates from a man in his thirties or forties who received the YFV17D yellow fever vaccine. The starting material was CD4+ T cells sorted from PBMCs, obtained 10 days after the yellow fever booster vaccination.

The CDR3 reads CSAMTSGRIPYNEQFF. In DNA, the CDR3 is TGCAGTGCTATGACTAGCGGGAGAATTCCGTACAATGAGCAGTTCTTC. This chain joins TRBV20-1 and TRBJ2-1, with 12 bases fitting TRBD2. Germline lookup yields CDR1 DFQATT and CDR2 SNEGSKA (reference sequence). The CDR3 is 16 amino acids. V lost 4 bases, J lost 4 bases, and 8 bases stayed unmatched.